In its sample, the clone carrying this T cell receptor beta chain was seen once. Its target is not known. The germline gives CDR1 SGHAT, CDR2 FQNNGV. Trimming cost V 4 bases and J 4 bases; bases outside gene matches: 10. The CDR3 extends over 16 amino acids. The sample is drawn from a study of cytomegalovirus exposure and HLA in healthy donors. The study, taken as a whole, reports: CMV antigen specificity of a few CMV-associated chains was confirmed in vitro.

Primers included in the PCR were 60 Vbeta and 13 Jbeta primers. Produced via immunoSEQ multiplex PCR; TCRdb's table is partial and in-frame only. There are around 150,000 clones in the sample; over 80% occur only once, and about 1.6% lies in the top ten. The V call is TRBV11-2, the J call TRBJ1-3, with 7 bases fitting TRBD1. The sequencing input was PBMCs. The TCR comes from a man between 35 and 55 years old in good health and CMV-seronegative. The CDR3 coding sequence is TGTGCCAGCAGCTCTCAGACAGGGACGGAGGGAAACACCATATATTTT. This sequence encodes CASSSQTGTEGNTIYF.